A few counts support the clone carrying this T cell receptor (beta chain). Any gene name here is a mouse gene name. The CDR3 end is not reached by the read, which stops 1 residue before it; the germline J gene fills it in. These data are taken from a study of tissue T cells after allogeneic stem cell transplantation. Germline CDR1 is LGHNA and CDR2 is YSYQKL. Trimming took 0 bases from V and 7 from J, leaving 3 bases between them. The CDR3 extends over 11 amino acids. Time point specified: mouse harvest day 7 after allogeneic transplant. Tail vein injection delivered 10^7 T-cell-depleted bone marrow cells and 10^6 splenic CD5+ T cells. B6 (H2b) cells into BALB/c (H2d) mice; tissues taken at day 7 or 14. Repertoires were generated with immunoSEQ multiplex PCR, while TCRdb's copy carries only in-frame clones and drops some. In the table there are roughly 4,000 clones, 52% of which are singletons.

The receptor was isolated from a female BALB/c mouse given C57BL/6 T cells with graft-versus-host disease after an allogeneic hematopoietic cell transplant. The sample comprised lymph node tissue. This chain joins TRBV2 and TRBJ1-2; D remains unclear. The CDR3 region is CASSQDSDYTF. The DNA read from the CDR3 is TGTGCCAGCAGCCAAGACAGCGACTACACC.